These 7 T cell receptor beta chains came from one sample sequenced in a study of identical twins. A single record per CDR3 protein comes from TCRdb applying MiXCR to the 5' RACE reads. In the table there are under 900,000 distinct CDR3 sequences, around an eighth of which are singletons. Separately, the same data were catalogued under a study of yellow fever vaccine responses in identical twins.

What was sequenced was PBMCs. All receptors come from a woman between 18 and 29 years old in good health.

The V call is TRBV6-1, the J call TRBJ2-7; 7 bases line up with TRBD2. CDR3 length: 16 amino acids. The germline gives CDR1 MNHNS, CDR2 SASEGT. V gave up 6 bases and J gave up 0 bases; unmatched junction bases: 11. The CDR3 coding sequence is TGTGCCAGCAGGGGAACAACTAGCGCCTTCTCCTACGAGCAGTACTTC. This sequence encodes CASRGTTSAFSYEQYF.

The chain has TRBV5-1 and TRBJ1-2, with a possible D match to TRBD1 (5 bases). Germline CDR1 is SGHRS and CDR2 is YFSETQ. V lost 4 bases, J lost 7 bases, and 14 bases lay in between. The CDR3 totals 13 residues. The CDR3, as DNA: TGCGCCAGCAGCGGGTCTGACAGTTCTGGCTACACCTTC. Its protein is CASSGSDSSGYTF.

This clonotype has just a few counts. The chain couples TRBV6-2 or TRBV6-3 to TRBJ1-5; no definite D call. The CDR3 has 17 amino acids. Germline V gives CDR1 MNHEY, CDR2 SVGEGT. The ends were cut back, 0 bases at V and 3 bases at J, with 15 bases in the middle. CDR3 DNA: TGTGCCAGCAGTTACTCGTTCGGGGTGGAGGACAATCAGCCCCAGCATTTT. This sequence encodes CASSYSFGVEDNQPQHF.

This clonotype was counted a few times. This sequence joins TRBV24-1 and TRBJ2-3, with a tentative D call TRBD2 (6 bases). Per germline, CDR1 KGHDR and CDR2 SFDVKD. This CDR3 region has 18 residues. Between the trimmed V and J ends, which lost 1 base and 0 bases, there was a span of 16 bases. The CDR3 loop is CATSDFPRGTSSTDTQYF. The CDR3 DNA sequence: TGTGCCACCAGTGATTTCCCGCGGGGAACCTCTAGCACAGATACGCAGTATTTT.

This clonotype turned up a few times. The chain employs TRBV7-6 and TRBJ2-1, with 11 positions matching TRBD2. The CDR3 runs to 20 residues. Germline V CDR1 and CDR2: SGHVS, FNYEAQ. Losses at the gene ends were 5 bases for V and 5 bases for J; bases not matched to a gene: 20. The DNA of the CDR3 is TGTGCCAGCAGCAAAAGTCCGCAAACTAGCGGGAGATATGGGAACAATGAGCAGTTCTTC. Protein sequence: CASSKSPQTSGRYGNNEQFF.

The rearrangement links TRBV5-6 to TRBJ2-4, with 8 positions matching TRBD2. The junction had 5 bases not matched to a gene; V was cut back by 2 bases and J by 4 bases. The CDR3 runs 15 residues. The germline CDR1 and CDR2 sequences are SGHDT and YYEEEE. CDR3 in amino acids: CASSFGGGLKNIQYF. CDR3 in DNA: TGTGCCAGCAGCTTTGGCGGGGGGCTAAAAAACATTCAGTACTTC.

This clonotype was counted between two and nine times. CDR3 loop: CASSSRGVDEKLFF. The DNA for the CDR3 is TGTGCCAGCAGCTCCCGGGGGGTTGATGAAAAACTGTTTTTT. The genes are TRBV12-3 or TRBV12-4 and TRBJ1-4; the D gene is possibly TRBD1 (5 bases). V dropped 6 bases and J dropped 6 bases, with 14 bases sitting between them. CDR3 length: 14 amino acids.